This TCR beta chain was sequenced in a study of blood T cell repertoires in COVID-19. Cohort assignment relied on participant-reported clinical history. Germline V gene lookup returns CDR1 MGHRA and CDR2 YSYEKL. The CDR3 is made up of 15 amino acids. Trimming cost V 4 bases and J 5 bases; bases outside gene matches: 10. Per the original data handling: Reference gene primers were amplified, and this amplification served to estimate nucleated cell counts. Clones were read by immunoSEQ multiplex PCR, and TCRdb kept only the in-frame ones, dropping some. V and J calls and clone size follow that table, whereas D and trimming were derived from the DNA. Of 150,000 to 200,000 clones in the sample, approximately 84% were seen once.

V usage is TRBV4-1 and J usage is TRBJ2-5; the match to TRBD2 covers 7 bases. The sample comprised PBMCs or T cells enriched from blood (not recorded which). The sequence came from a woman in her thirties or forties with acute COVID-19. Written as DNA, the CDR3 is TGCGCCAGCAGCCTCGGGGGAGGGTCAGGCGAGACCCAGTACTTC. Translated: CASSLGGGSGETQYF.